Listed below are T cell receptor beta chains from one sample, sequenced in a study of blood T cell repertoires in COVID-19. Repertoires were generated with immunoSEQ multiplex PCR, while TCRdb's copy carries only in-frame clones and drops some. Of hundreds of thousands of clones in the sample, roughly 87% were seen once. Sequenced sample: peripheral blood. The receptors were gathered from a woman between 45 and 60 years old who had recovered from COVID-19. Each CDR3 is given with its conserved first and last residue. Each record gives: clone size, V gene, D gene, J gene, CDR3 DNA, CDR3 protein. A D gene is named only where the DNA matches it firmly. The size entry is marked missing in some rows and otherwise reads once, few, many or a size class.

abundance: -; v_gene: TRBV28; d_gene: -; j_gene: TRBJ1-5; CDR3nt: TGTGCCATCTCAGGGGTCCCAAATCAGCCCCAGCATTTT; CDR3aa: CAISGVPNQPQHF
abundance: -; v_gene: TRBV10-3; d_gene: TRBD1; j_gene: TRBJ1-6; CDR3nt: TGTGCCATCAGTGTTAGGACAGGGGATTCACCCCTCCACTTT; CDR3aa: CAISVRTGDSPLHF
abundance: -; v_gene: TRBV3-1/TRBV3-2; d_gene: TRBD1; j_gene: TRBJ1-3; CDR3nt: TGTGCCAGCAGACTTGGTACTGGACAGGGGGCTCGATCTGGAAACACCATATATTTT; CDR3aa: CASRLGTGQGARSGNTIYF
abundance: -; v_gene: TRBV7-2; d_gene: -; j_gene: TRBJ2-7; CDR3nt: TGTGCCAGCAGCTTGAGTGGGGCCTCCTACGAGCAGTACTTC; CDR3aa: CASSLSGASYEQYF
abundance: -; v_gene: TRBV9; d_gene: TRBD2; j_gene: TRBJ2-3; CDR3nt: TGTGCCAGCAGCGTAGAATTGGCGGGGGCAGATACGCAGTATTTT; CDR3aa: CASSVELAGADTQYF
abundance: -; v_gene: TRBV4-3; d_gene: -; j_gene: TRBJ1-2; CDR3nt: TGCGCCAGCAGCCAATCAGAGGGGGTAGCTAACTATGGCTACACCTTC; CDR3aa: CASSQSEGVANYGYTF
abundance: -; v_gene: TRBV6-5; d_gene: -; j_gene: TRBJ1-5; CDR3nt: TGTGCCAGCAGGACAAGCAATCAGCCCCAGCATTTT; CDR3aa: CASRTSNQPQHF
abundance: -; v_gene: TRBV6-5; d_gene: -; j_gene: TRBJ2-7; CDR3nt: TGTGCCAGCAGCCTGACTAGGGCGAGCGAGCAGTACTTC; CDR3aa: CASSLTRASEQYF
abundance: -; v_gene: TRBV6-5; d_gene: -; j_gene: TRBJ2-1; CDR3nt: TGTGCCAGCCCCCCGCCCCCTACGGATGAGCAGTTCTTC; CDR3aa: CASPPPPTDEQFF
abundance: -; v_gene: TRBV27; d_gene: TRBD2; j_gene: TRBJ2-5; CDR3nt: TGTGCCAGCGGACCGGGGGGACTAGCGGGGGAGACCCAGTACTTC; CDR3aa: CASGPGGLAGETQYF
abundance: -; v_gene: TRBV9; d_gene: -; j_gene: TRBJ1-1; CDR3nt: TGTGCCAGCAGTGATCCACGGAGGGGGAACACTGAAGCTTTCTTT; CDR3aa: CASSDPRRGNTEAFF
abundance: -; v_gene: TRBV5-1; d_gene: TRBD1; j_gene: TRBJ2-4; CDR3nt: TGCGCCAGCAGCTCTGGACAGGTGAACAACATTCAGTACTTC; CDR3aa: CASSSGQVNNIQYF
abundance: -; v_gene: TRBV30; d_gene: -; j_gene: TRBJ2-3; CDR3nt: TGTGCCTGGAGTGTAATAGGCACAGATACGCAGTATTTT; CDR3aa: CAWSVIGTDTQYF
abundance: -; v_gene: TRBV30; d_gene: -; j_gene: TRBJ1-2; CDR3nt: TGTGCCTGGACGGGGGGCCTCTCCTATGGCTACACCTTC; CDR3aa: CAWTGGLSYGYTF
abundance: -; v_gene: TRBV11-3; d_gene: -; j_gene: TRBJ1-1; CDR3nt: TGTGCCAGCAGCTTACGTGCTTGGGAGTTCAGGTTCTTT; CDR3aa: CASSLRAWEFRFF
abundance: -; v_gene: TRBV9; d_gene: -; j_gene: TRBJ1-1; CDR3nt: TGTGCCAGCAGCGTATCCGGGGGTGGACCTTCTGAAGCTTTCTTT; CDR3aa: CASSVSGGGPSEAFF
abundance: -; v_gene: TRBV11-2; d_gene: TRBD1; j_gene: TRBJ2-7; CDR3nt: TGTGCCAGCAGTTCGGACAGGTACGAGCAGTACTTC; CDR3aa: CASSSDRYEQYF
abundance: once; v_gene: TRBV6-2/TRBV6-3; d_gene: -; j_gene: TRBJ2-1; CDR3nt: TGTGCCAGCAGTTACCGCCGGGGGGCTGGGGACAATGAGCAGTTCTTC; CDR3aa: CASSYRRGAGDNEQFF
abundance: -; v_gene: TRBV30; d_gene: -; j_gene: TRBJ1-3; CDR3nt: TGTGCCTGGAGTAGTGAGTCTTTCTCTGGAAACACCATATATTTT; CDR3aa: CAWSSESFSGNTIYF
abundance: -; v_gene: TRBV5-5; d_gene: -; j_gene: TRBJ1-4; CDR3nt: TGTGCCAGCAGCGCGCTCCAGGGGATGAGCGCAACTAATGAAAAACTGTTTTTT; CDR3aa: CASSALQGMSATNEKLFF
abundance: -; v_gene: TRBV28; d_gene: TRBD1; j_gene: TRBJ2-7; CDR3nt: TGTGCCAGCAGTCGGATGGACAGGGATGACGAGCAGTACTTC; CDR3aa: CASSRMDRDDEQYF
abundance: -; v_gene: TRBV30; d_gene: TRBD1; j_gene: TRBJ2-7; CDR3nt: TGTGCCTGGAGTACGGGACAGGGAAACCACGAGCAGTACTTC; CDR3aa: CAWSTGQGNHEQYF
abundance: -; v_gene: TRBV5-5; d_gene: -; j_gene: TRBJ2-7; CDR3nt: TGTGCCAGCAGCTTGGTATGGAGATCCTACGAGCAGTACTTC; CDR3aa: CASSLVWRSYEQYF
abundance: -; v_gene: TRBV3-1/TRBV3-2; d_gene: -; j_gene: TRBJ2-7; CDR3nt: TGTGCCAGCAGCCGGGCAAGCTCCTACGAGCAGTACTTC; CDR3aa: CASSRASSYEQYF
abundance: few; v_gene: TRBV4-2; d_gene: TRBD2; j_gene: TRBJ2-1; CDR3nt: TGTGCCAGCAGCCCCCAACCACTAGCGGGGGGTGAGCAGTTCTTC; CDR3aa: CASSPQPLAGGEQFF
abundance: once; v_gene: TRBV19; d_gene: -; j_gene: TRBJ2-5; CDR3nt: TGTGCCAGTAGTATGTCAGGAGAGACCCAGTACTTC; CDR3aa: CASSMSGETQYF